The following is a T cell receptor (beta chain) sequence with its context. Different DNA sequences within this sample yield the same CDR3. Primers: 60 Vbeta forward and 13 Jbeta reverse. Sequencing was performed with immunoSEQ multiplex PCR; in TCRdb, only in-frame clones are kept and a portion is missing. The sample has about 96,000 clones; approximately 75% are singletons. These data belong to a study of cytomegalovirus exposure and HLA in healthy donors. Study context: Genetic ancestry analysis placed more than 80% of the 400 or so donors that were genotyped in the Caucasian-associated cluster.

J was trimmed by 7 bases and V by 7 bases; bases with no gene match: 5. The CDR3 is 14 amino acids. Germline V gene lookup returns CDR1 MNHEY and CDR2 SMNVEV (reference sequence). The specimen sequenced was PBMCs. This receptor was taken from a woman in her 70s in good health and CMV-seropositive. V gene TRBV27 combines with J gene TRBJ1-6; TRBD1 agrees at 9 bases. The CDR3 DNA is TGTGCCAGCACCCGGGACAGGGACAATTCACCCCTCCACTTT. This translates into CASTRDRDNSPLHF.